This TCR beta chain was profiled in a study of graft-versus-host responses after intestinal transplantation. Only in-frame clones appear in the TCRdb table, and some are missing; sequencing was by immunoSEQ multiplex PCR. The profile shows 96,000 or so clones, approximately 90% of them singletons. This clone showed up just a few times. Its target is unknown. Per germline, CDR1 MNHEY and CDR2 SMNVEV (reference sequence). CDR3 length: 19 residues. The V gene lost 4 bases and the J gene lost 0 bases, with 19 bases spanning the gap. The sequencing here drew on unstimulated CD4+ T cells sorted from spleen or lymph node cells, taken before intestinal transplant. This sequence was found in a human donor who received an intestinal transplant. The J gene is TRBJ2-6, the V gene TRBV27; weak D call: TRBD1 (6 bases). CDR3: CASSSPPPQGYSGANVLTF. The CDR3 nucleotides read TGTGCCAGCAGTTCTCCCCCTCCACAGGGTTACTCTGGGGCCAACGTCCTGACTTTC.